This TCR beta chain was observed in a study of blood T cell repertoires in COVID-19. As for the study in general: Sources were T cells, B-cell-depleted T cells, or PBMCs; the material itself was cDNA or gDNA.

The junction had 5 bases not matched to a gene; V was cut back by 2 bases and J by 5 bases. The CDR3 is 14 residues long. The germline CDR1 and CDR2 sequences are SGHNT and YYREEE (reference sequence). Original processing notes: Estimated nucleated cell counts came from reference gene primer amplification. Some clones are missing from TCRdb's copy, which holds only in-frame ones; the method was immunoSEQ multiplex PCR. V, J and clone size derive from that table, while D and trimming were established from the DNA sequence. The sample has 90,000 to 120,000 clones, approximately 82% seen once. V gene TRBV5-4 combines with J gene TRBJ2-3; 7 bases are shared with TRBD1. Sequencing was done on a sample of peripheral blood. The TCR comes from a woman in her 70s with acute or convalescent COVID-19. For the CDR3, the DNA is TGTGCCAGCAGCTTACGACAGGGTGGAGATACGCAGTATTTT. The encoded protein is CASSLRQGGDTQYF.